This T cell receptor beta chain stems from a study of blood T cell repertoires in COVID-19. V lost 5 bases, J lost 3 bases, and 8 bases lay in between. This CDR3 has 12 residues. Per germline, CDR1 MDHEN and CDR2 SYDVKM. The method was immunoSEQ multiplex PCR; TCRdb's version includes in-frame clones alone and lacks a portion of them. The sample includes roughly 73,000 clones, 80% to 90% seen only once; the top ten take 20% to 25%. The sequence was obtained from a woman aged 70 to 79 with acute or convalescent COVID-19. J is TRBJ2-7 and V is TRBV28; unclear D gene. The sample taken for sequencing was peripheral blood. The CDR3 coding sequence is TGTGCCAGCAGTCTGACACTCTACGAGCAGTACTTC. Translating gives CASSLTLYEQYF.